This TCR beta chain was obtained from a study of long-term antiretroviral therapy in people with HIV. Study-level points and caveats: Information pertaining to ART adherence, viral resistance or therapeutic modifications was not obtained. Versus controls, repertoires in people with HIV had narrower CDR3 length ranges.

The CDR3 contains 13 residues. CDR1 and CDR2 (germline): LGHNA, YSLEER. V dropped 0 bases and J dropped 4 bases, with 7 bases sitting between them. Worth noting for this clone: What it binds is not known.

With survey level as its setting, the immunoSEQ assay was v3.0. Some clones are missing from TCRdb's copy, which holds only in-frame ones; the method was immunoSEQ multiplex PCR. The table records tens of thousands of clones, roughly 85% of them present only once. Material: unsorted PBMCs, obtained approximately 3.3 years after starting antiretroviral therapy. The source is a man between 18 and 29 years old with HIV. The chain joins TRBV4-3 to TRBJ2-7; possible D gene TRBD2, 5 bases. CDR3 coding DNA: TGCGCCAGCAGCCAAGATTCGGGGTACGAGCAGTACTTC. Amino acid sequence: CASSQDSGYEQYF.